This TCR beta chain was retrieved from a study of shared clonotypes between healthy human individuals. Study outcomes and limitations: The sharing of roughly 5% of naive CD4 clonotypes was seen across several donors. Naive subsets generally exceeded memory subsets in estimated richness.

As to this clone: Antigen unknown.

Authors' data handling: ImmunoSEQ sequences covered only the junction and lacked quality scores; filtering therefore differed. Using immunoSEQ multiplex PCR, the repertoire was profiled, and TCRdb retains in-frame clones only, with some absent. For V, J and clone size, that table is used; D and trimming come from the DNA. Altogether 2 million to 2.5 million clones are present, about 90% being singletons, with the ten largest covering approximately 0.39%. The germline gives CDR1 SNHLY, CDR2 FYNNEI. There are 13 residues in the CDR3. V shed 11 bases, J shed 5 bases, and the junction held 5 bases outside the gene matches. Investigators divided CD4+ cells into CD45RA+ naive and CD45RA-negative memory subsets.

Sequences were obtained from naive CD4+ T cells from PBMCs. This sample's subset: CD45RA+ positively selected. The source is a man aged 18 to 30 in good health. Some clones in this sample may be carry-over from other donors' samples. This chain connects TRBV2 to TRBJ2-1; 11 bases are a match to TRBD1. The CDR3 DNA is TGTGCCCGAGCGGGACAGGGGGACAATGAGCAGTTCTTC. It translates to CARAGQGDNEQFF. The full variable domain, rest sourced from reference TRBV2 and TRBJ2-1, is EPEVTQTPSHQVTQMGQEVILRCVPISNHLYFYWYRQILGQKVEFLVSFYNNEISEKSEIFDDQFSVERPDGSNFTLKIRSTKLEDSAMYFCARAGQGDNEQFFGPGTRLTVL.